This T cell receptor beta chain derives from a study of long-term antiretroviral therapy in people with HIV (dated by TCRdb to 2022 to 2024). General notes on the study: Collection of the earliest samples took place about a decade ahead of the 2015 WHO recommendation for immediate ART, at a time when ART was typically delayed until CD4 counts fell. A retrospective serial study tested whether changes in peripheral blood TRB repertoire composition and diversity were associated with ART initiation and durable HIV suppression. From some 30 adults with confirmed HIV infection, the cohort provided fewer than 200 cryopreserved PBMC samples, gathered serially across a mean of roughly 6 years (range 1-12). Of the approximately 30 participants with HIV, 10 to 11 were female. No cross-contamination during QIAcube processing was shown when test extractions of a monoclonal T-cell line were performed alongside 30 to 40 polyclonal samples.

Remarks on this clone: The target of this receptor is not known. The sample holds no much larger clone one base away, and base qualities are not on file.

The immunoSEQ hsTCRB v3.0 assay was used at survey level resolution to sequence the TRB variable region. TRB sequencing targeted a depth of 40,000-50,000 T-cell genomes per sample. Pooled TRB libraries were sequenced on an Illumina MiSeq with a v3 150-cycle kit. In the original analysis: Repertoire analysis ran in R within a reproducible Nextflow workflow covering QC, data transformation and analysis. Custom analyses were implemented in LymphoSeq2, an R package for AIRR-Seq data exploration. After excluding a few samples that yielded fewer than 5000 total TRB sequences, 190 or so HIV repertoires remained for analysis. Among the 190 or so HIV repertoires that were kept, 59 were collected before ART initiation and more than 120 were collected after ART initiation. Each repertoire was downsampled to 5000 TRB nucleotide sequences, and summary statistics were averaged across 100 downsampling iterations. The analysis kept only TRB sequences whose CDR3 regions were at least seven amino acids long. Two measures captured diversity: a Shannon entropy-derived clonality score and the Gini coefficient. In repertoire networks, the top 5000 CDR3 amino acid sequences were linked whenever an edit distance of one separated two sequences. For TRB CDR3 amino acid sequences, antigen specificity groups and MHC restriction were predicted with GLIPH2. To flag known CMV, EBV, HIV or tissue antigen associations, CDR3 amino acid sequences were matched against VDJdb and McPAS-TCR. Pre-ART, post-ART and control groups were compared with Wilcoxon signed-rank tests and Holm-Bonferroni correction. This immuneACCESS table, as held by TCRdb, lists in-frame sequences with V and J called but not all clones. Of the missing ones, under half trace to an unresolved V gene in checked studies; the others have no known cause. Clonal size and the V and J genes are those of that table, whereas D and trimming came from the DNA. A total of more than 20,000 clones appear in this sample, approximately 82% of them only once. The ten largest make up around 11% of the sample.

Here is what the overall study found, with its caveats: CDR3 length ranges in HIV repertoires were narrower than in controls, and network structure suggested an antigen-experienced repertoire with only a slight naive shift after ART. Because pre-ART samples had limited cell numbers, unsorted PBMC were profiled rather than sorted CD4+ and CD8+ T cells. The repertoire was dominated across all time points by expanded TRB clones identified before ART initiation, although this dominance was seen to fluctuate and to decrease in many PLHIV after ART. ART initiation was associated with a significant increase in TRB diversity, but diversity stayed significantly below transplant donor controls even after long-term ART. Since PBMC availability was limited, sequencing covered only the TCR beta chain, with no alpha chain pairing. No data were available on ART adherence, viral resistance or therapy changes, limiting inferences about post-ART repertoire changes. Samples dated from the mid-2000s to the late 2010s, and the ART regimens used may be less effective than current ones.

Inclusion was restricted to participants for whom at least one PBMC sample before ART initiation and at least two post-ART samples were available. Treatment was received in the United States of America by all participants with HIV. Before DNA extraction, cryopreserved samples of about 1-11 million PBMC were thawed and then washed. At the time of the earliest PBMC sample, participants with HIV were aged between about 23 and 54 years. Each participant contributed PBMC samples from 1-4 timepoints before ART initiation and 2-8 timepoints after ART initiation, with a median of 7 samples. Serial HIV viral load, CD4+ T-cell count, ART history and demographic data were obtained for every participant. Genomic DNA was extracted from unsorted PBMC with a Qiagen kit on a QIAcube, processed in batches of 12 samples. The sequence was obtained from a man in his forties with HIV. The source was unsorted PBMCs, collected less than 2.5 years after starting antiretroviral therapy.

In nucleotide form, the sequence is TGTGCCAGCAGTTTATCTCGGGCGGGAGGTAACAATGAGCAGTTCTTC. The resulting protein is CASSLSRAGGNNEQFF. The V and J segments used are TRBV27 and TRBJ2-1, with TRBD2 matching 8 junction bases. The CDR1 and CDR2 encoded by the germline V gene (reference sequence) are MNHEY and SMNVEV. From its cysteine to its phenylalanine, the CDR3 spans 16 amino acids. The DNA shown is the 48-base CDR3, in frame from base 1. V is trimmed back by 0 bases and J by 5 bases, and the junction contains 6 bases that no gene match accounts for.